Each of the 6 T cell receptor beta chains below was sequenced from the same sample in a study of T cell changes during pregnancy in multiple sclerosis. Some clones are missing from TCRdb's copy, which holds only in-frame ones; the method was immunoSEQ multiplex PCR. The table has 13,000 to 15,000 clones, 93% seen once. The material sequenced was peripheral blood, taken in the second trimester of pregnancy. The source of these receptors is a female donor in good health, enrolled as a control in a pregnancy study.

The chain carries TRBV23-1 and TRBJ2-7, with D perhaps TRBD1 (5 bases). TRBV23-1 is an ORF for which the function is uncertain. The CDR3 consists of 15 residues. Trimming cost V 2 bases and J 6 bases, with 17 bases left between them. The CDR3 protein is CASSQNQGNRPEQYF. The DNA of the CDR3 is TGCGCCAGCAGTCAAAATCAGGGCAACCGACCCGAGCAGTACTTC.

The chain combines TRBV27 with TRBJ2-7; 7 nucleotides line up with TRBD2. The CDR3 length is 15 residues. Per germline, CDR1 MNHEY and CDR2 SMNVEV (reference sequence). The V segment lost 5 bases and the J segment 5 bases; nucleotides outside the gene matches: 12. This chain's CDR3 is CASSPSWEGSNEQYF. As DNA, the CDR3 is TGTGCCAGCAGTCCCTCGTGGGAGGGGAGCAACGAGCAGTACTTC.

This clone was picked up one time. This chain connects TRBV6-6 to TRBJ2-3, with 8 bases lining up with TRBD1. The CDR3 runs 15 residues. The V gene end was trimmed by 6 bases and the J gene end by 0 bases; junction bases not matched to a gene: 5. Germline V gene sequence: CDR1 MNHNY, CDR2 SVGAGI (reference sequence). The CDR3, as DNA: TGTGCCAGCAGAGGACAGGGATCCAGCACAGATACGCAGTATTTT. This codes for CASRGQGSSTDTQYF.

This clone was detected only once. The V and J genes are TRBV7-3 and TRBJ1-1, with 7 bases that match TRBD1. The CDR3 is 14 residues long. CDR1 and CDR2 (germline): SGHTA, FQGTGA. V was pared by 5 bases and J by 2 bases, with 5 bases of the junction left unmatched. This chain's CDR3 is CASSEQGSNTEAFF. The CDR3 nucleotides are TGTGCCAGCAGCGAACAGGGGTCCAACACTGAAGCTTTCTTT. Based on the CDR3 plus reference TRBV7-3 and TRBJ1-1, the full variable domain is GAGVSQTPSNKVTEKGKYVELRCDPISGHTALYWYRQSLGQGPEFLIYFQGTGAADDSGLPNDRFFAVRPEGSVSTLKIQRTERGDSAVYLCASSEQGSNTEAFFGQGTRLTVV.

The chain carries TRBV2 and TRBJ2-7; 9 bases agree with TRBD1. There are 13 residues in the CDR3. Germline loops: CDR1 SNHLY, CDR2 FYNNEI. J gave up 5 bases and V 6 bases, and 5 bases lay outside the gene matches. CDR3 region: CASSRDRDNEQYF. The CDR3, as DNA: TGTGCCAGCAGCCGGGACAGGGATAACGAGCAGTACTTC.

V usage is TRBV6-1 and J usage is TRBJ2-3; weak D call: TRBD1 (6 bases). V lost 10 bases and J lost 2, with 13 bases in between. The germline CDR1 and CDR2 sequences are MNHNS and SASEGT. The CDR3 is 13 amino acids. In nucleotides, the CDR3 is TGTGCCAACCGGGACACCTCCACAGATACGCAGTATTTT. Encoded protein: CANRDTSTDTQYF.